One sample yielded the 23 T cell receptor beta chains listed below, sequenced in a study of T-cell reconstitution after alpha-beta-depleted transplantation in children. Unique molecular identifiers were incorporated into the prepared TCRbeta library. Via MiXCR, TCRdb re-called the PCR reads, giving one row per CDR3 protein. The data hold some 390,000 distinct CDR3 sequences, with around 21% observed a single time. Specimen: PBMCs from the stem cell graft donor, collected from the stem cell graft. These receptors were obtained from a human donor who donated a stem cell graft to a child with acute myeloid leukemia.

The J gene is TRBJ1-1, the V gene TRBV29-1; a weak D match, TRBD1 (6 bases). This CDR3 spans 14 amino acids. V was clipped by 5 bases and J by 0 bases, with 13 bases between them. The germline gives CDR1 SQVTM, CDR2 ANQGSEA. This CDR3 reads CSVNLGQMNTEAFF. The DNA for the CDR3 is TGCAGCGTTAACCTAGGACAGATGAACACTGAAGCTTTCTTT. The full variable domain, with the rest looked up from reference TRBV29-1 and TRBJ1-1, is SAVISQKPSRDICQRGTSLTIQCQVDSQVTMMFWYRQQPGQSLTLIATANQGSEATYESGFVIDKFPISRPNLTFSTLTVSNMSPEDSSIYLCSVNLGQMNTEAFFGQGTRLTVV.

The chain has TRBV25-1 and TRBJ2-1, with 10 bases fitting TRBD2. There are 16 residues in the CDR3. The germline CDR1 and CDR2 sequences are MGHDK and SYGVNS. The V gene end was trimmed by 4 bases and the J gene end by 3 bases; junction bases not matched to a gene: 6. The CDR3 here is CASSALAGDFYNEQFF. CDR3 in DNA: TGTGCCAGCAGTGCTCTAGCGGGAGACTTCTACAATGAGCAGTTCTTC. Combining the CDR3 with reference TRBV25-1 and TRBJ2-1 gives the whole variable domain EADIYQTPRYLVIGTGKKITLECSQTMGHDKMYWYQQDPGMELHLIHYSYGVNSTEKGDLSSESTVSRIRTEHFPLTLESARPSHTSQYLCASSALAGDFYNEQFFGPGTRLTVL.

The chain carries TRBV7-2 and TRBJ2-7; D is undetermined. From germline, CDR1 is SGHTA and CDR2 FQGNSA. Trimming cost V 4 bases and J 3 bases, with 16 bases left between them. The CDR3 is 15 amino acids. CDR3 region: CASSYRPDGFYEQYF. The DNA for the CDR3 is TGTGCCAGCAGCTACCGCCCGGACGGGTTCTACGAGCAGTACTTC.

In this sample, this clonotype turned up many times. The chain carries TRBV10-3 and TRBJ2-2; D may be TRBD1 (6 bases). With 3 bases removed from V and 1 base from J, the gap between germline ends came to 6 bases. Germline CDR1 is ENHRY and CDR2 is SYGVKD. This CDR3 is 14 amino acids long. CDR3 loop: CAISEQGNTGELFF. DNA for the CDR3: TGTGCCATCAGTGAACAGGGGAACACCGGGGAGCTGTTTTTT.

This clonotype occurred a few times. J is TRBJ2-3 and V is TRBV20-1; TRBD2 aligns across 9 bases. The CDR3 runs to 14 residues. V was pared by 1 base and J by 5 bases, with 4 bases of the junction left unmatched. Germline values: CDR1 DFQATT, CDR2 SNEGSKA (reference sequence). CDR3 DNA sequence: TGCAGTGCTAGAGTAGCGGGAGTAGGAGATACGCAGTATTTT. Translating gives CSARVAGVGDTQYF.

The rearrangement links TRBV11-1 to TRBJ2-3; 9 bases match TRBD2. This CDR3 region has 14 residues. With V trimmed by 4 bases and J by 2 bases, 1 base remained unmatched. Germline CDR1 SGHAT, CDR2 FQDESV (reference sequence). The CDR3, as DNA: TGTGCCAGCAGCTCTAGCGGGGCCACAGATACGCAGTATTTT. Its translation: CASSSSGATDTQYF.

The chain joins TRBV25-1 to TRBJ2-7, with D possibly being TRBD2 (5 bases). The V gene lost 5 bases and the J gene lost 6 bases, with 14 bases spanning the gap. CDR1 is MGHDK, CDR2 SYGVNS, per germline. CDR3 length: 13 amino acids. The CDR3, as DNA: TGTGCCAGCAGTAGATCGGGGATCGGCGAGCAGTACTTC. Protein: CASSRSGIGEQYF.

Ten or more counts support this clonotype. The V and J genes are TRBV27 and TRBJ1-1; D not resolved. Trimming took off 4 bases at V and 1 base at J, with 10 bases between the two ends. CDR1 is MNHEY, CDR2 SMNVEV, per germline (reference sequence). CDR3 length equals 14 residues. CDR3 in amino acids: CASSSGYANTEAFF. The CDR3 region has the DNA TGTGCCAGCAGTTCTGGGTACGCGAACACTGAAGCTTTCTTT.

The CDR3 reads CASSLTIHEQYF. Written as DNA, the CDR3 is TGTGCCAGCAGCTTAACTATCCACGAGCAGTACTTC. The rearrangement links TRBV7-2 to TRBJ2-7; D is ambiguous. Trimming took off 2 bases at V and 5 bases at J, with 7 bases between the two ends. This CDR3 is built from 12 residues. Germline-derived CDR1 and CDR2 are SGHTA and FQGNSA.

As to this clonotype: Its ends do not fully match the called genes, so a read error is possible. The V and J genes are TRBV12-3 or TRBV12-4 and TRBJ2-7; TRBD2 might be the D (6 bases). CDR3 size: 13 residues. The CDR3 DNA sequence: TGTGCCAGCAGATTAGCGGCCACCTACGAGCAGTACTTC. This gives the protein CASRLAATYEQYF.

The table lists this clonotype with many counts. CDR3 sequence (DNA): TGCAGTGCTATAGGGGGTTTCGAGCCCCAGCATTTT. It encodes CSAIGGFEPQHF. The chain employs TRBV20-1 and TRBJ1-5; D is possibly TRBD1 (6 bases). There are 12 residues in the CDR3. V lost 4 bases and J lost 8, with 12 bases in between. CDR1 is DFQATT, CDR2 SNEGSKA, per germline (reference sequence).

This clonotype was seen only a few times. J is TRBJ1-1 and V is TRBV5-6; maybe TRBD1 (5 bases). CDR1 and CDR2 from the germline V gene are SGHDT and YYEEEE. The CDR3 loop spans 17 amino acids. V dropped 2 bases and J dropped 1 base, with 18 bases sitting between them. CDR3 residues: CASSFLDSRTENTEAFF. For the CDR3, the DNA is TGTGCCAGCAGCTTCCTAGACAGCAGAACAGAGAACACTGAAGCTTTCTTT.

This clonotype came up once. This chain joins TRBV3-1 and TRBJ2-6; 9 nucleotides match TRBD2. This CDR3 has 19 amino acids. V gave up 4 bases and J gave up 0 bases; unmatched junction bases: 10. Germline V gene lookup returns CDR1 LGHDT and CDR2 YNNKEL (reference sequence). For the CDR3, the DNA is TGTGCCAGCAGCCCAAGGACTAGCGAACCGAGCTCTGGGGCCAACGTCCTGACTTTC. Protein: CASSPRTSEPSSGANVLTF.

The chain couples TRBV7-8 to TRBJ2-1, with 10 bases lining up with TRBD2. CDR1 is SGHVS, CDR2 FQNEAQ, per germline. Trimming cost V 0 bases and J 8 bases; bases outside gene matches: 10. The CDR3 consists of 17 residues. CDR3 coding DNA: TGTGCCAGCAGCTTAGCGCTCAACCTAGCGGGAGACGATGAGCAGTTCTTC. It specifies CASSLALNLAGDDEQFF.

This rearrangement joins TRBV24-1 to TRBJ2-2; TRBD1 matches 8 bases. Trimming at V came to 0 bases and at J to 5 bases, leaving 1 base not matched to a gene. The CDR3 loop spans 15 amino acids. The germline gives CDR1 KGHDR, CDR2 SFDVKD. The CDR3 nucleotides read TGTGCCACCAGTGATTTGACAGGGGGAACCGGGGAGCTGTTTTTT. Translating gives CATSDLTGGTGELFF.

The rearrangement joins TRBV20-1 to TRBJ2-7; a possible D gene is TRBD2 (6 bases). The CDR3 totals 13 residues. V was shortened by 5 bases and J by 7 bases, with 18 bases between the two germline ends. The germline V gene encodes CDR1 DFQATT and CDR2 SNEGSKA (reference sequence). The CDR3 region is CSAAGEALEEQYF. In nucleotides, the CDR3 is TGCAGTGCTGCCGGGGAGGCCCTCGAGGAGCAGTACTTC.

This chain links TRBV18 with TRBJ1-2; no firm D call. The CDR3 extends over 15 amino acids. The ends were cut back, 2 bases at V and 4 bases at J, with 14 bases in the middle. The germline V gene encodes CDR1 KGHSH and CDR2 LQKENI. The CDR3 loop is CASSPFVSPVYGYTF. The CDR3 nucleotides are TGTGCCAGCTCACCATTCGTCTCTCCCGTCTATGGCTACACCTTC.

The chain employs TRBV4-1 and TRBJ2-7; D is unclear. V was shortened by 2 bases and J by 0 bases, with 11 bases between the two germline ends. This CDR3 spans 15 amino acids. Per the germline V gene, CDR1 is MGHRA and CDR2 is YSYEKL. The CDR3, as DNA: TGCGCCAGCAGCCAATTTGACACAAGCTCCTACGAGCAGTACTTC. Translation gives CASSQFDTSSYEQYF.

V usage is TRBV4-3 and J usage is TRBJ2-2; 7 bases fit TRBD2. Germline V gives CDR1 LGHNA, CDR2 YSLEER. Trimming cost V 1 base and J 4 bases; bases outside gene matches: 3. The CDR3 loop spans 15 amino acids. CDR3 protein: CASSQVTSVTGELFF. In DNA, the CDR3 is TGCGCCAGCAGCCAAGTAACTAGCGTCACCGGGGAGCTGTTTTTT.

Only a few counts were recorded for this clonotype. The V and J genes are TRBV5-6 and TRBJ2-7; 8 bases match TRBD2. V dropped 2 bases and J dropped 0; count of bases not matched to a gene: 7. The CDR3 length is 16 residues. Germline V gene sequence: CDR1 SGHDT, CDR2 YYEEEE. The CDR3 region is CASSFSGGVASYEQYF. The CDR3 DNA sequence: TGTGCCAGCAGCTTTTCGGGAGGGGTCGCCTCCTACGAGCAGTACTTC. The full variable domain, with the rest looked up from reference TRBV5-6 and TRBJ2-7, is DAGVTQSPTHLIKTRGQQVTLRCSPKSGHDTVSWYQQALGQGPQFIFQYYEEEERQRGNFPDRFSGHQFPNYSSELNVNALLLGDSALYLCASSFSGGVASYEQYFGPGTRLTVT.

This clonotype has just a few counts. The chain uses TRBV20-1 and TRBJ2-5, with TRBD1 matching over 8 bases. In germline, CDR1 is DFQATT, CDR2 SNEGSKA (reference sequence). V was clipped by 2 bases and J by 2 bases; unmatched bases: 10. The CDR3 covers 16 residues. The DNA of the CDR3 is TGCAGTGCTAGATTTTGGCGGACAGGGAATCAAGAGACCCAGTACTTC. This sequence encodes CSARFWRTGNQETQYF.

In its sample, this clonotype was seen a few times. J is TRBJ2-2 and V is TRBV7-2; D may be TRBD1 (5 bases). Germline CDR1 SGHTA, CDR2 FQGNSA. The V end lost 1 base, the J end lost 7 bases, and 10 bases lay between the germline ends. The CDR3 sequence is 14 residues long. CDR3 nucleotide sequence: TGTGCCAGCAGCTTAGAGGCAGGGATCGGGGAGCTGTTTTTT. Protein: CASSLEAGIGELFF.

V and J are TRBV7-2 and TRBJ2-3, with 11 bases matching TRBD2. The CDR3 contains 17 residues. V lost 4 bases to trimming and J lost 0 bases; unmatched junction nucleotides: 6. CDR1 and CDR2 (germline): SGHTA, FQGNSA. DNA for the CDR3: TGTGCCAGCAGCTGGAGAACTAGCGGGGGCAGCACAGATACGCAGTATTTT. Protein sequence: CASSWRTSGGSTDTQYF.